The 22 T cell receptor beta chains presented below share a single source sample, sequenced in a study of CD8+CD57+ T cells in acquired aplastic anemia. CDR3 and TCR beta VDJ profiling relied on a genomic DNA template. TCRdb analysed the reads with MiXCR anew, one entry per CDR3 protein. The table has some 410,000 distinct CDR3 sequences, approximately 70% seen once; the top ten hold 3% to 4.5%. Material: sorted CD4+, CD8+, or CD8+CD57+ T cells (not recorded which) from PBMCs. These receptors all stem from a human donor in good health, serving as a control.

The chain combines TRBV24-1 with TRBJ1-6; TRBD1 matches 9 bases. Germline CDR1 is KGHDR and CDR2 is SFDVKD. Trimming at V came to 7 bases and at J to 8 bases, leaving 11 bases not matched to a gene. There are 16 residues in the CDR3. The CDR3 is CATRGPPRDRDSPLHF. The DNA for the CDR3 is TGTGCCACCAGGGGGCCGCCTCGGGACAGGGATTCACCCCTCCACTTT.

The chain couples TRBV13 to TRBJ1-2; TRBD1 aligns across 8 bases. The CDR3 contains 12 residues. The ends lost 2 bases at V and 7 bases at J; junction bases unmatched: 0. The germline gives CDR1 PRHDT, CDR2 FYEKMQ (reference sequence). CDR3: CASSLQGAGYTF. In DNA form, the CDR3 reads TGTGCCAGCAGCTTACAGGGGGCTGGCTACACCTTC.

About this clonotype itself: A clone one base away is much larger, so this may be a read error. This chain uses TRBV2 with TRBJ2-5; 8 bases align to TRBD1. Germline V lookup: CDR1 SNHLY, CDR2 FYNNEI. The CDR3 extends over 14 amino acids. CDR3 region: CAGSRRQGRETQYF. CDR3 coding DNA: TGTGCCGGCAGCCGACGACAGGGGCGGGAGACCCAGTACTTC.

This clonotype was seen ten or more times. This rearrangement joins TRBV7-2 to TRBJ1-1; 7 bases align to TRBD1. Per germline, CDR1 SGHTA and CDR2 FQGNSA. Trimming removed 5 bases from V and 5 bases from J; junction bases left unmatched: 8. This CDR3 is built from 14 residues. In DNA, the CDR3 is TGTGCCAGCAGCCTACAGGGGTGGGATACTGAAGCTTTCTTT. It encodes CASSLQGWDTEAFF.

Remarks on this clonotype: One junction end disagrees with the germline gene, perhaps due to a read error. This chain joins TRBV25-1 and TRBJ2-1; possible D gene TRBD2, 5 bases. The CDR3 sequence is 13 residues long. CDR1 and CDR2 (germline): MGHDK, SYGVNS. Here the CDR3 reads CASSESGNDEQIF. The DNA for the CDR3 is TGTGCCAGCAGTGAATCCGGGAACGATGAGCAGATCTTC.

As for this clonotype: No conserved phenylalanine or tryptophan is present at the end of the CDR3, so a read error is the likely explanation. The limits of the CDR3 on the DNA are not certain, so only TCRdb's listed CDR3 is given. The chain links TRBV10-3 to TRBJ2-3. The CDR3 spans 11 residues, counting both ends. CDR1 is ENHRY, CDR2 SYGVKD, per germline. The CDR3 sequence is CAISGTDAPYC.

The genes are TRBV20-1 and TRBJ2-5; 8 bases are shared with TRBD1. V lost 5 bases to trimming and J lost 5 bases; unmatched junction nucleotides: 4. The CDR3 is 12 residues long. Per germline, CDR1 DFQATT and CDR2 SNEGSKA (reference sequence). The DNA for the CDR3 is TGCAGTGCTCGACAGGGGTTGGAGACCCAGTACTTC. The encoded protein is CSARQGLETQYF.

This clonotype appeared many times. The rearrangement joins TRBV20-1 to TRBJ2-5; 11 nucleotides match TRBD2. The CDR3 has 15 residues. CDR1 DFQATT and CDR2 SNEGSKA come from the germline V gene (reference sequence). Trimming cost V 1 base and J 5 bases; bases outside gene matches: 6. The CDR3 spells CSARVAGGPEETQYF. The DNA of the CDR3 is TGCAGTGCTAGAGTAGCGGGGGGGCCGGAGGAGACCCAGTACTTC.

Remarks on this clonotype: Its ends do not fully match the called genes, so a read error is possible. The V call is TRBV7-3, the J call TRBJ1-2; a possible D gene is TRBD1 (5 bases). The length of the CDR3 is 13 residues. From germline, CDR1 is SGHTA and CDR2 FQGTGA. Here the CDR3 DNA reads TGTGCCAGCAGCGTCGGGGCTGCACATCCCCAGAATTTT. Residues: CASSVGAAHPQNF.

The chain couples TRBV7-8 to TRBJ1-2; 7 bases map to TRBD1. The germline gives CDR1 SGHVS, CDR2 FQNEAQ. The trim removed 1 base at V and 4 bases at J, leaving 3 bases unmatched. This CDR3 has 14 residues. CDR3 sequence (DNA): TGTGCCAGCAGCTTAGGGGGGGACAGCTATGGCTACACCTTC. Its translation: CASSLGGDSYGYTF.

In its sample, this clonotype was seen many times. This chain links TRBV5-6 with TRBJ1-5; 9 bases line up with TRBD1. V lost 3 bases to trimming and J lost 3 bases; unmatched junction nucleotides: 7. The CDR3 loop spans 16 amino acids. Germline lookup yields CDR1 SGHDT and CDR2 YYEEEE. The CDR3 protein is CASSSTPQGANQPQHF. The DNA of the CDR3 is TGTGCCAGCAGCTCAACCCCACAGGGGGCCAATCAGCCCCAGCATTTT.

The chain employs TRBV20-1 and TRBJ2-7; TRBD1 matches at 7 bases. The CDR3 covers 13 residues. Germline V gives CDR1 DFQATT, CDR2 SNEGSKA (reference sequence). Germline trimming cut 6 bases from V and 0 bases from J; bases unmatched to any gene: 5. The CDR3, as DNA: TGCAGTGCCATTCGGGACAGCTCCTACGAGCAGTACTTC. Protein: CSAIRDSSYEQYF.

Here the CDR3 DNA reads TGTGCCATTGGGCAGGGGGGCAATGAGCAGTTCTTC. Its translation: CAIGQGGNEQFF. The chain couples TRBV10-3 to TRBJ2-1, with D maybe TRBD1 (7 bases). CDR1 is ENHRY, CDR2 SYGVKD, per germline. The CDR3 is made up of 12 amino acids. V was shortened by 9 bases and J by 6 bases, with 12 bases between the two germline ends.

This rearrangement joins TRBV11-2 to TRBJ2-7; D might be TRBD1 (5 bases). Germline-derived CDR1 and CDR2 are SGHAT and FQNNGV. The ends were cut back, 4 bases at V and 0 bases at J, with 10 bases in the middle. The CDR3 is 14 residues long. CDR3 residues: CASSSLQGSYEQYF. As DNA, the CDR3 is TGTGCCAGCAGCTCCCTTCAGGGCTCCTACGAGCAGTACTTC.

The chain is built from TRBV7-2 and TRBJ1-5, with D perhaps TRBD1 (5 bases). The CDR3 extends over 12 amino acids. The germline V and J ends were trimmed by 2 bases and 16 bases, with 15 bases remaining between them. Per the germline V gene, CDR1 is SGHTA and CDR2 is FQGNSA. The CDR3 nucleotides read TGTGCCAGCAGCTTACCAGGGCAGCCCAAACATTTT. Residues: CASSLPGQPKHF.

At least ten counts were recorded for this clonotype. The chain recombines TRBV7-2 with TRBJ1-1, with a possible D match to TRBD1 (6 bases). V was pared by 0 bases and J by 12 bases, with 14 bases between. The CDR3 spans 13 residues. CDR1 is SGHTA and CDR2 is FQGNSA in the germline V gene. The CDR3 sequence: CASSLALRGAPFF. DNA for the CDR3: TGTGCCAGCAGCTTAGCTCTCAGGGGCGCACCTTTCTTT. Variable domain in full (rest from reference TRBV7-2 and TRBJ1-1): GAGVSQSPSNKVTEKGKDVELRCDPISGHTALYWYRQSLGQGLEFLIYFQGNSAPDKSGLPSDRFSAERTGGSVSTLTIQRTQQEDSAVYLCASSLALRGAPFFGQGTRLTVV.

This clonotype was seen a few times. The chain uses TRBV15 and TRBJ2-2; possibly TRBD1 for D (5 bases). V lost 0 bases, J lost 3 bases, and 14 bases lay in between. Germline V gives CDR1 LNHNV, CDR2 YYDKDF (reference sequence). The CDR3 runs 17 residues. The CDR3 sequence is CATSREYGAPDTGELFF. The CDR3 DNA is TGTGCCACCAGCAGAGAGTATGGGGCGCCGGACACCGGGGAGCTGTTTTTT.

This chain connects TRBV7-3 to TRBJ1-3; D perhaps matches TRBD1 (6 bases). The CDR3 totals 13 residues. The germline V gene encodes CDR1 SGHTA and CDR2 FQGTGA. V was trimmed by 5 bases and J by 7 bases, leaving 12 bases between them. The CDR3 region has the DNA TGTGCCAGCAGCCTCAGGGGTGACAACACCATATATTTT. Its protein is CASSLRGDNTIYF.

This clonotype occurred many times. The J gene is TRBJ2-5, the V gene TRBV7-2; D is unresolved. CDR1 SGHTA and CDR2 FQGNSA come from the germline V gene. Trimming shortened V by 3 bases and J by 5 bases, and 13 bases separated the two germline ends. The CDR3 length is 14 residues. The CDR3 protein is CASSFDRQAETQYF. The CDR3 nucleotides are TGTGCCAGCAGCTTTGATCGGCAGGCGGAGACCCAGTACTTC.

In the case of this clonotype: Compared with germline, one end of the junction differs, possibly owing to a read error. J is TRBJ1-6 and V is TRBV7-2; TRBD1 is a possible D gene (5 bases). CDR3 length: 16 amino acids. Germline CDR1 SGHTA, CDR2 FQGNSA. Here the CDR3 reads CASSLVGESYNSPFHF. The DNA of the CDR3 is TGTGCCAGCAGCTTGGTGGGGGAATCCTATAATTCACCCTTCCACTTT.

About this clonotype itself: The CDR3 carries no conserved terminal phenylalanine or tryptophan, so it likely arises from a read error. The limits of the CDR3 on the DNA are not certain, so only TCRdb's listed CDR3 is given. This chain joins TRBV7-2 and TRBJ1-2; TRBD1 is the table's D call, not checked against the DNA. The CDR3 length is 13 residues, termini included. Germline-derived CDR1 and CDR2 are SGHTA and FQGNSA. CDR3 sequence: CASSLFGATDNEQ.

Regarding this clonotype: An end of the junction does not agree with germline; a read error may underlie this. The chain joins TRBV5-1 to TRBJ2-7; either TRBD1 or TRBD2 may supply D (5 bases each). Germline-derived CDR1 and CDR2 are SGHRS and YFSETQ. CDR3 length: 13 amino acids. CDR3 sequence (DNA): TGTGCCAGCAGCTTGCACGGGGCACTTGGGCAGTACTTC. It yields the protein CASSLHGALGQYF.